Shown below are 21 T cell receptor beta chains from a single sample sequenced in a study of cytomegalovirus exposure and HLA in healthy donors. The primer mix had 60 Vbeta and 13 Jbeta primers. TCRdb keeps only in-frame clones here, not all; method: immunoSEQ multiplex PCR. Here the sample spans some 190,000 clones, around 82% being singletons. The material sequenced was PBMCs. The origin of the receptors is a woman between 25 and 40 years old in good health and CMV-seropositive.

The rearrangement links TRBV6-5 to TRBJ1-1; D is undetermined. The CDR3 extends over 15 amino acids. V was pared by 1 base and J by 1 base, with 10 bases between. Germline V gene lookup returns CDR1 MNHEY and CDR2 SVGAGI. The CDR3 DNA follows: TGTGCCAGCAGTTACTTTGGGAGTCAGAACACTGAAGCTTTCTTT. Residues: CASSYFGSQNTEAFF.

This rearrangement joins TRBV9 to TRBJ2-3, with TRBD1 matching over 10 bases. Germline CDR1 and CDR2: SGDLS and YYNGEE. V lost 0 bases and J lost 2; bases outside the gene matches: 6. The CDR3 contains 17 residues. The CDR3 bases are TGTGCCAGCAGCGTAGTAGGGACAGGGGTCCCCACAGATACGCAGTATTTT. Its translation: CASSVVGTGVPTDTQYF.

This sequence joins TRBV11-2 and TRBJ1-2; 7 positions agree with TRBD1. V gave up 4 bases and J gave up 6 bases; unmatched junction bases: 11. Germline CDR1 is SGHAT and CDR2 is FQNNGV. The CDR3 totals 15 residues. CDR3 nucleotides: TGTGCCAGCAGCTATGAGACAGGGTGGTTAAATGGCTACACCTTC. Residues: CASSYETGWLNGYTF.

The chain carries TRBV7-3 and TRBJ2-7; unclear D gene. Germline CDR1 SGHTA, CDR2 FQGTGA. Trimming took 5 bases from V and 2 from J, leaving 4 bases between them. This CDR3 has 11 residues. The CDR3 DNA sequence: TGTGCCAGCAGCACTCCCTACGAGCAGTACTTC. Its protein is CASSTPYEQYF.

The V call is TRBV4-1, the J call TRBJ1-2; 7 bases match TRBD1. The CDR3 has 16 residues. Unmatched junction bases numbered 12, after V lost 2 bases and J lost 6 bases. Germline assignment: CDR1 MGHRA and CDR2 YSYEKL. The DNA of the CDR3 is TGCGCCAGCAGCCAACCCAAAGACAGGGTGAATAATGGCTACACCTTC. As protein: CASSQPKDRVNNGYTF.

V and J are TRBV4-1 and TRBJ2-7; weak D call: TRBD2 (5 bases). The CDR3 has 15 residues. The germline gives CDR1 MGHRA, CDR2 YSYEKL. Trimming pared 1 base from V and 1 base from J, leaving 11 bases between. CDR3 region: CASSQGTPLSYEQYF. The CDR3 DNA reads TGCGCCAGCAGCCAAGGGACTCCGCTGTCCTACGAGCAGTACTTC.

This clone appeared a single time. The rearrangement links TRBV7-9 to TRBJ1-2, with D hard to call. This CDR3 contains 11 residues. V shed 2 bases and J shed 7 bases, with 5 bases lying between them. Looked up from germline, CDR1 is SEHNR and CDR2 is FQNEAQ (reference sequence). The CDR3 DNA sequence: TGTGCCAGCAGCTTATCGGTTGGCTACACCTTC. Residues: CASSLSVGYTF.

The chain carries TRBV6-1 and TRBJ1-1, with 7 bases that match TRBD1. The V gene end was trimmed by 5 bases and the J gene end by 3 bases; junction bases not matched to a gene: 6. Germline assignment: CDR1 MNHNS and CDR2 SASEGT. The CDR3 is 14 residues long. The CDR3 loop is CASSQQGRDTEAFF. CDR3 bases: TGTGCCAGCAGTCAACAGGGGCGGGACACTGAAGCTTTCTTT.

The chain links TRBV13 to TRBJ2-5; possible D gene TRBD1, 5 bases. Trimming cost V 4 bases and J 2 bases, with 14 bases left between them. Germline CDR1 and CDR2: PRHDT and FYEKMQ (reference sequence). CDR3 length: 15 residues. CDR3: CASSSDRTIQETQYF. The CDR3 region has the DNA TGTGCCAGCAGCTCCGACAGAACCATTCAAGAGACCCAGTACTTC.

The chain is built from TRBV5-5 and TRBJ1-4, with TRBD1 matching over 9 bases. The CDR3 covers 14 residues. CDR1 and CDR2 from the germline V gene are SGHKS and YYEKEE (reference sequence). With 2 bases clipped from V and 7 bases from J, the junction kept 3 bases outside the gene matches. DNA of the CDR3: TGTGCCAGCAGCTTACAGGGGGCCAGTGAAAAACTGTTTTTT. It codes for CASSLQGASEKLFF.

This sequence joins TRBV6-6 and TRBJ1-2; 8 bases match TRBD1. Germline values: CDR1 MNHNY, CDR2 SVGAGI (reference sequence). The CDR3 is 14 residues long. Unmatched junction bases numbered 5, after V lost 5 bases and J lost 3 bases. The CDR3 sequence: CASSMQGADYGYTF. DNA for the CDR3: TGTGCCAGCAGTATGCAGGGGGCTGACTATGGCTACACCTTC.

The chain employs TRBV19 and TRBJ2-4; maybe TRBD2 (5 bases). V was shortened by 5 bases and J by 0 bases, with 11 bases between the two germline ends. The CDR3 contains 15 residues. Germline assignment: CDR1 LNHDA and CDR2 SQIVND (reference sequence). The CDR3 loop reads CASSVSGLAKNIQYF. CDR3 in DNA: TGTGCCAGTAGTGTATCGGGGTTAGCCAAAAACATTCAGTACTTC.

The V gene is TRBV12-5, the J gene TRBJ2-1, with 7 bases aligning to TRBD2. V lost 4 bases, J lost 5 bases, and 8 bases stayed unmatched. Germline assignment: CDR1 LGHNT and CDR2 FRNRAP. CDR3 length: 15 amino acids. The CDR3 loop is CASGSPRGEHNEQFF. The CDR3 nucleotides are TGTGCTAGTGGTTCCCCACGGGGGGAGCACAATGAGCAGTTCTTC.

The CDR3 loop is CAISGSGTGELFF. Here the CDR3 DNA reads TGTGCCATCAGTGGGAGTGGCACCGGGGAGCTGTTTTTT. The gene calls are TRBV10-3 and TRBJ2-2, with no clear D. The germline V gene has CDR1 ENHRY and CDR2 SYGVKD. V dropped 4 bases and J dropped 4 bases, with 7 bases sitting between them. This CDR3 spans 13 amino acids.

The chain carries TRBV10-3 and TRBJ1-4, with D perhaps TRBD1 (5 bases). V lost 2 bases and J 7 bases, leaving 11 bases between the germline ends. Germline CDR1 and CDR2: ENHRY and SYGVKD. The CDR3 spans 14 residues. The CDR3 is CAISEGDLSEKLFF. CDR3 nucleotide sequence: TGTGCCATCAGTGAGGGGGACTTAAGTGAAAAACTGTTTTTT.

This chain connects TRBV10-1 to TRBJ1-1; 7 bases fit TRBD1. The CDR3 covers 17 residues. The germline CDR1 and CDR2 sequences are WNHNN and SYGVQD (reference sequence). The V segment lost 4 bases and the J segment 5 bases; nucleotides outside the gene matches: 16. The CDR3 nucleotides read TGCGCCAGCAGTGGGGGCCAGACAGGGACAAGTCGGACTGAAGCTTTCTTT. Protein: CASSGGQTGTSRTEAFF.

CDR3 in amino acids: CASSLVSPGGNEQFF. In DNA, the CDR3 is TGTGCCAGCAGTTTGGTGTCTCCGGGGGGAAATGAGCAGTTCTTC. The V and J genes are TRBV28 and TRBJ2-1; 7 bases are a match to TRBD2. Germline CDR1 is MDHEN and CDR2 is SYDVKM. The CDR3 is made up of 15 amino acids. V lost 3 bases to trimming and J lost 7 bases; unmatched junction nucleotides: 9.

The gene calls are TRBV5-1 and TRBJ1-1; tentative D call: TRBD1 (6 bases). Trimming removed 5 bases from V and 1 base from J, with 9 bases in between. From germline, CDR1 is SGHRS and CDR2 YFSETQ. This CDR3 has 13 amino acids. CDR3 in amino acids: CASRETGNTEAFF. The CDR3 region has the DNA TGCGCCAGCAGGGAGACAGGGAACACTGAAGCTTTCTTT.

A remark on this clone: Sequence at one end of the junction differs from germline and may be a read error. V is TRBV9 and J is TRBJ2-7; 10 positions match TRBD2. Germline V gene sequence: CDR1 SGDLS, CDR2 YYNGEE. The CDR3 loop spans 15 amino acids. CDR3 nucleotides: TGTGCCAACAGCGCCGGGACTAGCGAATCCTACGAGCAGTACTTC. It codes for CANSAGTSESYEQYF.

This sequence joins TRBV30 and TRBJ1-3; 7 bases are shared with TRBD1. V trimming: 4 bases; J trimming: 2 bases; junction bases outside the gene matches: 5. CDR1 and CDR2 (germline): GTSNPN, SVGIG (reference sequence). The CDR3 has 14 amino acids. CDR3 amino acids: CAWKDRVPGNTIYF. CDR3 DNA: TGTGCCTGGAAAGACAGGGTCCCTGGAAACACCATATATTTT.

V gene TRBV27 combines with J gene TRBJ1-2; 9 bases fit TRBD1. V lost 0 bases, J lost 2 bases, and 7 bases stayed unmatched. The length of the CDR3 is 17 residues. Germline loops: CDR1 MNHEY, CDR2 SMNVEV (reference sequence). The CDR3 loop reads CASSLSRWTGANYGYTF. As DNA, the CDR3 is TGTGCCAGCAGTTTATCCCGATGGACAGGGGCGAACTATGGCTACACCTTC.